A single sample gave rise to the 2 T cell receptor beta chains below, sequenced in a study of human T cells and chemical hapten exposure. TCRdb ran MiXCR on the RACE reads and lists one entry per CDR3 protein. The sample has 95,000 to 150,000 distinct CDR3 sequences, approximately 13% seen once. This sample's time point: pre-sensitization, week 0. As for treatment: therapeutic diphenylcyclopropenone sensitization with weekly scalp DPC. This specimen was whole blood, taken in connection with sensitization to the hapten diphenylcyclopropenone (DPC). These receptors were obtained from a woman aged 18-29 years with alopecia areata. Some clones in this sample may be carry-over from other donors' samples.

The chain recombines TRBV7-6 with TRBJ2-5, with TRBD2 as a possible D gene (5 bases). Germline values: CDR1 SGHVS, CDR2 FNYEAQ. The CDR3 sequence is 16 residues long. Trimming pared 3 bases from V and 5 bases from J, leaving 19 bases between. The CDR3 loop is CASSFPDGEAEETQYF. The CDR3, as DNA: TGTGCCAGCAGCTTCCCGGACGGGGAAGCGGAGGAGACCCAGTACTTC.

The J gene is TRBJ1-1, the V gene TRBV29-1, with 7 bases matching TRBD1. The ends lost 5 bases at V and 3 bases at J; junction bases unmatched: 3. The CDR3 contains 12 residues. Germline CDR1 is SQVTM and CDR2 is ANQGSEA. The CDR3 DNA is TGCAGCGTTTGGGACAGTTACACTGAAGCTTTCTTT. Translating it yields CSVWDSYTEAFF.